A single sample is the source of the 6 T cell receptor beta chains below, sequenced in a study of human T cells and chemical hapten exposure. Each CDR3 protein gets one entry after TCRdb re-called the RACE reads with MiXCR. The data show around 120,000 distinct CDR3 sequences, approximately 12% seen once. Specified time point: pre-sensitization, week 0. Treatment meaning: therapeutic diphenylcyclopropenone sensitization with weekly scalp DPC. This material consisted of whole blood, taken in connection with sensitization to the hapten diphenylcyclopropenone (DPC). These receptors were taken from a woman aged 18-35 years with alopecia areata. Some clones in this sample may be carry-over from other donors' samples.

The chain is built from TRBV5-4 and TRBJ2-6, with D unresolved. The CDR3 consists of 16 residues. Germline V gene data show CDR1 as SGHNT and CDR2 as YYREEE (reference sequence). Deletions cut 3 bases from V and 1 base from J, with 11 bases between. CDR3 DNA sequence: TGTGCCAGCAGCTGGGCCCAAAGTTCTGGGGCCAACGTCCTGACTTTC. It is translated as CASSWAQSSGANVLTF.

This clonotype was observed many times. The chain uses TRBV7-2 and TRBJ2-3; D remains unclear. Germline-derived CDR1 and CDR2 are SGHTA and FQGNSA. CDR3 length: 12 amino acids. The V and J ends lost 5 bases and 2 bases respectively, with 5 bases between them. CDR3 in amino acids: CASSAYTDTQYF. As DNA, the CDR3 is TGTGCCAGCAGCGCCTACACAGATACGCAGTATTTT.

There are a few counts of this clonotype. This rearrangement joins TRBV5-4 to TRBJ1-4; maybe TRBD1 (6 bases). The CDR3 loop spans 14 amino acids. Per germline, CDR1 SGHNT and CDR2 YYREEE (reference sequence). Trimming cost V 2 bases and J 5 bases, with 10 bases left between them. This chain's CDR3 is CASSFGQRNEKLFF. The CDR3 region has the DNA TGTGCCAGCAGCTTCGGACAGAGGAATGAAAAACTGTTTTTT.

Remarks on this clonotype: The conserved phenylalanine or tryptophan is not found at the CDR3 terminus, so this likely reflects a read error. It is unclear where the CDR3 begins or ends on the DNA, so no DNA is shown, and the CDR3 is as TCRdb lists it. CDR3 amino acids: CASSTLRTGM. This sequence joins TRBV12-3 or TRBV12-4 and TRBJ1-3; TRBD1 is the table's D call, not checked against the DNA. Both ends counted, the CDR3 spans 10 residues.

The V gene is TRBV20-1, the J gene TRBJ2-7; D is perhaps TRBD2 (5 bases). Trimming shortened V by 5 bases and J by 3 bases, and 8 bases separated the two germline ends. This CDR3 has 11 residues. Germline V CDR1 and CDR2: DFQATT, SNEGSKA (reference sequence). CDR3: CSAEGGYEQYF. The CDR3 DNA reads TGCAGTGCTGAGGGCGGCTACGAGCAGTACTTC.

The chain joins TRBV6-2 or TRBV6-3 to TRBJ2-3, with a weak D call TRBD1 (5 bases). The CDR3 totals 15 residues. V was clipped by 6 bases and J by 1 base, with 14 bases between them. Germline lookup yields CDR1 MNHEY and CDR2 SVGEGT. The CDR3 bases are TGTGCCAGCAGATATTCAGGGTTTGGCACAGATACGCAGTATTTT. It yields the protein CASRYSGFGTDTQYF.